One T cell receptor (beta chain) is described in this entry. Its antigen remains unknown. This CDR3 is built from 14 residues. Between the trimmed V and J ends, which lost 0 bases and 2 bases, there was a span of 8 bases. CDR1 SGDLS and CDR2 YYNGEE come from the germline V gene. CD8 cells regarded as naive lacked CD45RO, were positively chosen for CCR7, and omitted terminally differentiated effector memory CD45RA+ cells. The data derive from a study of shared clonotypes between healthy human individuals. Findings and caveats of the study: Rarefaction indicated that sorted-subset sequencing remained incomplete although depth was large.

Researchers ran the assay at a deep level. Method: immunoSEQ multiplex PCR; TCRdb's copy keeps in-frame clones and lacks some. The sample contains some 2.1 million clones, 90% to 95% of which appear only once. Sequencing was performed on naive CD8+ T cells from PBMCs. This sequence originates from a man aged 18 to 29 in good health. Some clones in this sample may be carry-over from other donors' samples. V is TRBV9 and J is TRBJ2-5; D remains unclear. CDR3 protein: CASSVAGRQETQYF. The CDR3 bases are TGTGCCAGCAGCGTAGCGGGCAGACAAGAGACCCAGTACTTC.